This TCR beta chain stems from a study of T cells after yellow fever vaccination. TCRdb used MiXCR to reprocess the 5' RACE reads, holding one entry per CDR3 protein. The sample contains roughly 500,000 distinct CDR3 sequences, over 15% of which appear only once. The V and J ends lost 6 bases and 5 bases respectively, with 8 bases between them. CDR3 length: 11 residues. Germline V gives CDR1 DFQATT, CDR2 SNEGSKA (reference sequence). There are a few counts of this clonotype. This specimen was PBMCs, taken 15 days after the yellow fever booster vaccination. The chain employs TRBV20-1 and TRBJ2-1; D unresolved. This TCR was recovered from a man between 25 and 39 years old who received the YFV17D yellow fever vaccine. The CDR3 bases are TGCAGTGCCGAGGACCACAATGAGCAGTTCTTC. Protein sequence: CSAEDHNEQFF.